This entry describes one T cell receptor beta chain. The repertoire was sequenced with immunoSEQ multiplex PCR; TCRdb's copy has only in-frame clones and lacks some. The table shows roughly 150,000 clones, with about 89% occurring only once. This CDR3 contains 15 residues. V was clipped by 8 bases and J by 9 bases; unmatched bases: 17. Germline CDR1 is MDHEN and CDR2 is SYDVKM. This sample stems from a study of blood T cell repertoires in COVID-19. The receptor was isolated from a man between 60 and 70 years old with acute or convalescent COVID-19. What was sequenced was peripheral blood. This chain uses TRBV28 with TRBJ2-7; 9 nucleotides line up with TRBD1. CDR3 amino acids: CASGASGTGNRGQYF. In DNA, the CDR3 is TGTGCCAGCGGCGCTTCCGGGACAGGGAATCGAGGGCAGTACTTC.